Listed below are T cell receptor beta chains from one sample, sequenced in a study of shared clonotypes between healthy human individuals. TCRdb's table, derived via immunoSEQ multiplex PCR, lists solely in-frame clones and lacks some. Of some 2.4 million clones detected, over 85% appear once; the ten largest clones hold more than 0.35%. The sample taken for sequencing was naive CD4+ T cells from PBMCs. The receptors derive from a man in his late teens or twenties in good health. Some clones in this sample may be carry-over from other donors' samples. CDR3s include the opening cysteine and the closing phenylalanine or tryptophan. D genes are given only for firm matches. Size values are once, few and many counts, or a class for expanded clones, and some rows have none.

D gene: -
J gene: TRBJ2-2
V gene: TRBV6-4
clone size: once
CDR3 protein: CASSVSRVPNTGELFF
CDR3 DNA: TGTGCCAGCAGTGTCTCTCGAGTACCGAACACCGGGGAGCTGTTTTTT

D gene: -
J gene: TRBJ2-2
V gene: TRBV5-1
clone size: -
CDR3 protein: CASSPSTRNTGELFF
CDR3 DNA: TGCGCCAGCAGCCCCTCGACTCGGAACACCGGGGAGCTGTTTTTT

D gene: TRBD2
J gene: TRBJ2-5
V gene: TRBV28
clone size: -
CDR3 protein: CASSSRVAGGRGTQYF
CDR3 DNA: TGTGCCAGCAGTTCCCGGGTAGCGGGAGGGCGAGGGACCCAGTACTTC

D gene: -
J gene: TRBJ2-3
V gene: TRBV7-9
clone size: -
CDR3 protein: CASSFSLGTQYF
CDR3 DNA: TGTGCCAGCAGCTTTTCTCTCGGTACGCAGTATTTT

D gene: -
J gene: TRBJ2-7
V gene: TRBV29-1
clone size: -
CDR3 protein: CSVRGHLSYEQYF
CDR3 DNA: TGCAGCGTTCGTGGACATCTCTCCTACGAGCAGTACTTC

D gene: TRBD2
J gene: TRBJ2-3
V gene: TRBV4-3
clone size: -
CDR3 protein: CASSQDYGRADTQYF
CDR3 DNA: TGCGCCAGCAGCCAAGACTACGGGAGGGCAGATACGCAGTATTTT

D gene: -
J gene: TRBJ2-1
V gene: TRBV28
clone size: -
CDR3 protein: CASRRDAYNEQFF
CDR3 DNA: TGTGCCAGCAGGAGGGACGCTTACAATGAGCAGTTCTTC

D gene: -
J gene: TRBJ1-1
V gene: TRBV5-1
clone size: -
CDR3 protein: CASSDMGHINTEAFF
CDR3 DNA: TGCGCCAGCAGCGATATGGGACATATAAACACTGAAGCTTTCTTT

D gene: TRBD2
J gene: TRBJ2-3
V gene: TRBV7-9
clone size: -
CDR3 protein: CASSFSGGPTDTQYF
CDR3 DNA: TGTGCCAGCAGCTTTTCGGGGGGTCCCACAGATACGCAGTATTTT

D gene: TRBD1
J gene: TRBJ2-1
V gene: TRBV2
clone size: once
CDR3 protein: CASRDRGTGGYNEQFF
CDR3 DNA: TGTGCCAGCAGGGATCGCGGGACAGGGGGCTACAATGAGCAGTTCTTC

D gene: -
J gene: TRBJ1-1
V gene: TRBV28
clone size: -
CDR3 protein: CASSLSGGGTEAFF
CDR3 DNA: TGTGCCAGCAGCCTCTCTGGGGGGGGCACTGAAGCTTTCTTT

D gene: -
J gene: TRBJ1-4
V gene: TRBV30
clone size: -
CDR3 protein: CAWSLGPNEKLFF
CDR3 DNA: TGTGCCTGGAGTCTAGGGCCTAATGAAAAACTGTTTTTT

D gene: -
J gene: TRBJ2-5
V gene: TRBV4-3
clone size: -
CDR3 protein: CASSQVGGQETQYF
CDR3 DNA: TGCGCCAGCAGCCAAGTAGGGGGCCAAGAGACCCAGTACTTC

D gene: TRBD1
J gene: TRBJ1-4
V gene: TRBV27
clone size: -
CDR3 protein: CASSRQGYNEKLFF
CDR3 DNA: TGTGCCAGCAGCAGACAGGGTTATAATGAAAAACTGTTTTTT